Listed here are 3 T cell receptor beta chains from one sample, sequenced in a study of T-cell memory formation after mild COVID-19. Each CDR3 protein gets one entry after TCRdb re-called the 5' RACE reads with MiXCR. The data hold approximately 250,000 distinct CDR3 sequences, with about 16% observed a single time. The sequenced sample was PBMCs or a T cell subset sorted from them (not recorded which). The receptors derive from an adult woman who had mild COVID-19 (a few samples of this study predate the infection). Cell type and time point are not known.

The chain combines TRBV7-2 with TRBJ2-1; no clear D. The CDR3 consists of 13 residues. The germline CDR1 and CDR2 sequences are SGHTA and FQGNSA. Trimming pared 1 base from V and 10 bases from J, leaving 11 bases between. CDR3 sequence (DNA): TGTGCCAGCAGCTTAGTCGGAGCGAGGGAGCAGTTCTTC. It encodes CASSLVGAREQFF.

V is TRBV3-1 and J is TRBJ2-3, with 10 positions matching TRBD2. The V and J ends lost 1 base and 5 bases, in that order; junction bases with no gene match: 6. CDR1 is LGHDT, CDR2 YNNKEL, per germline (reference sequence). The CDR3 length is 16 residues. The CDR3 DNA follows: TGTGCCAGCAGCCAAGGGACTAGCGGTAAATTAGATACGCAGTATTTT. It translates to CASSQGTSGKLDTQYF.

The chain combines TRBV6-2 or TRBV6-3 with TRBJ2-2; 14 bases fit TRBD2. The germline gives CDR1 MNHEY, CDR2 SVGEGT. There are 17 residues in the CDR3. The V gene end was trimmed by 4 bases and the J gene end by 9 bases; junction bases not matched to a gene: 10. CDR3 region: CASSSTSGRARGRELFF. CDR3 DNA sequence: TGTGCCAGCAGTTCGACTAGCGGGAGGGCTCGTGGCCGGGAGCTGTTTTTT.